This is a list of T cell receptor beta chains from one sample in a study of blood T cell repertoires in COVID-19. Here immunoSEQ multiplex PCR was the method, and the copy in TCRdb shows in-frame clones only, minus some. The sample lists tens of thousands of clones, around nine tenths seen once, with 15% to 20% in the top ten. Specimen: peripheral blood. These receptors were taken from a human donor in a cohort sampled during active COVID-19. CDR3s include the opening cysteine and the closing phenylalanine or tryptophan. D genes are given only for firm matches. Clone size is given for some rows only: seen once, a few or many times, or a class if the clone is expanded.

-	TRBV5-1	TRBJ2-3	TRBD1	TGCGCCAGCAGCTTAACAGGGGTTGCAGATACGCAGTATTTT	CASSLTGVADTQYF
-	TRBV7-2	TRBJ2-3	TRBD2	TGTGCCAGCAGCCCGCGGCCTAGCGGGTCGACGCAGTATTTT	CASSPRPSGSTQYF
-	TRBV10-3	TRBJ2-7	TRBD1	TGTGCCATCAGAGGACAGGGCAGGGCCTACGAGCAGTACTTC	CAIRGQGRAYEQYF
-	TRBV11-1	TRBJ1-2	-	TGTGCCAGCAGCACCGAGCCAGGGATGGTGGGCTACACCTTC	CASSTEPGMVGYTF
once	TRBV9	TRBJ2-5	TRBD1	TGTGCCAGCAGCGACGGGACAGGGACGAAGACCCAGTACTTC	CASSDGTGTKTQYF
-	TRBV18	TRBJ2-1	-	TGTGCCAGCTCACTATCGGTAACCTACAATGAGCAGTTCTTC	CASSLSVTYNEQFF
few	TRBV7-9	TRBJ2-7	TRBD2	TGTGCCAGCAGCTTAGCCTCGGGAGGGACCAACGAGCAGTACTTC	CASSLASGGTNEQYF
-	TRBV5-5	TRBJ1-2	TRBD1	TGTGCCAGCAGGAGACAGGGTGGAAGCTATGGCTACACCTTC	CASRRQGGSYGYTF
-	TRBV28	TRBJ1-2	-	TGTGCCAGCAGTTTAGGACAGAGGGGCTATGGCTACACCTTC	CASSLGQRGYGYTF
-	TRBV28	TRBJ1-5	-	TGTGCCAGCAGTTTGAAACTGCGTAGCAATCAGCCCCAGCATTTT	CASSLKLRSNQPQHF
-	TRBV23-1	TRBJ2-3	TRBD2	TGCGCCAGCAGTCAGGCCTCCGGGAGGTCGGCAGATACGCAGTATTTT	CASSQASGRSADTQYF
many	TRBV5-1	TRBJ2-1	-	TGCGCCTCCCAAATCCAGGGGAGCAATGAGCAGTTCTTC	CASQIQGSNEQFF
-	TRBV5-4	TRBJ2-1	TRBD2	TGTGCCAGCAGCTCGGGACTAGTGGACAATGAGCAGTTCTTC	CASSSGLVDNEQFF
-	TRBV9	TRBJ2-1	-	TGTGCCAGCAGCTCCCCGGAGGGGCAGGGAAGCGGAATTAGAGAGACCTACAATGAGCAGTTCTTC	CASSSPEGQGSGIRETYNEQFF
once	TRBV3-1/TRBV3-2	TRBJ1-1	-	TGTGCCAGCAGCCAAGCGGGAGGGATCGGAACTGAAGCTTTCTTT	CASSQAGGIGTEAFF
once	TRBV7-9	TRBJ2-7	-	TGTGCCAGCAGCGAGTACTACGAGCAGTACTTC	CASSEYYEQYF
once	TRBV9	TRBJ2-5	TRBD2	TGTGCCAGCAGCCCCCCCCAGCGGGGGGAAGAGACCCAGTACTTC	CASSPPQRGEETQYF
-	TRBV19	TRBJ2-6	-	TGTGCCAGTACCCCAATCAGAGGAGGGGCTGGGGCCAACGTCCTGACTTTC	CASTPIRGGAGANVLTF
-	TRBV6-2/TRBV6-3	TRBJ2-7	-	TGTGCCAGCAGTACCACACAGGGTTCCTACGAGCAGTACTTC	CASSTTQGSYEQYF
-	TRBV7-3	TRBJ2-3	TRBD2	TGTGCCAGCAGCGTTAGCGGGAACACAGATACGCAGTATTTT	CASSVSGNTDTQYF
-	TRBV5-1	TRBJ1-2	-	TGCGCCAGCAGCTTGGACGGTCCGAACTATGGCTACACCTTC	CASSLDGPNYGYTF
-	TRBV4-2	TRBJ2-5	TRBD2	TGTGCCAGCAGCCAAGGCTTAGGCGGGAGGTCAAAAGAGACCCAGTACTTC	CASSQGLGGRSKETQYF
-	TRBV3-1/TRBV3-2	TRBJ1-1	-	TGTGCCAGCAGCCTACGGGCGGGAAACACTGAAGCTTTCTTT	CASSLRAGNTEAFF
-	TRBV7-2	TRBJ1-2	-	TGTGCCAGCAGACCCCGACCGACTCTAGCTAACTATGGCTACACCTTC	CASRPRPTLANYGYTF
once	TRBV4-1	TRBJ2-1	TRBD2	TGCGCCAGCAGCCAATTCGGGGGGAAGATCCACAATGAGCAGTTCTTC	CASSQFGGKIHNEQFF
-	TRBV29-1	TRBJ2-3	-	TGCAGCGTTCAACAGGGATGGGGCACAGATACGCAGTATTTT	CSVQQGWGTDTQYF
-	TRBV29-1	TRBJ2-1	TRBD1	TGCAGCGTTGGGCGGGACAGGGTGATCAATGAGCAGTTCTTC	CSVGRDRVINEQFF
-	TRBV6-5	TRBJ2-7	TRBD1	TGTGCCAGCAGTTACTTGGACAGGTACGAGCAGTACTTC	CASSYLDRYEQYF
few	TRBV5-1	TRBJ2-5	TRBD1	TGCGCCAGCAGCTGGGGGACAGCCCAAGAGACCCAGTACTTC	CASSWGTAQETQYF
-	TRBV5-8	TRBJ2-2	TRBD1	TGTGCCAGCAGCCCACGGACAGGGGATGCCGGGGAGCTGTTTTTT	CASSPRTGDAGELFF
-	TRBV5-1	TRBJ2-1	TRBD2	TGCGCCAGCAGCTCCTTAGCGGGGACTCACAATGAGCAGTTCTTC	CASSSLAGTHNEQFF
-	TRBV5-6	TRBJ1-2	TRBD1	TGTGCCAGCAGCTTGGCCTCTACAGGGGCGGACTATGGCTACACCTTC	CASSLASTGADYGYTF
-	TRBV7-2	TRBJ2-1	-	TGTGCCAGCAGCTTAGCGAGGGCAGGGGTGATAAATGAGCAGTTCTTC	CASSLARAGVINEQFF
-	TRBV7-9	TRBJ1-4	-	TGTGCCAGCAGCTTCCAAACAGGAACAACTAATGAAAAACTGTTTTTT	CASSFQTGTTNEKLFF
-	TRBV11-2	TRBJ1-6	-	TGTGCCAGCAGCTTAGCGTTCGGGAATAATTCACCCCTCCACTTT	CASSLAFGNNSPLHF
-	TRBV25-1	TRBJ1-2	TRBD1	TGTGCCAGCAGTGAATCCTCCCAGGGACAGGGGAATGGCTACACCTTC	CASSESSQGQGNGYTF
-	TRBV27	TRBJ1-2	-	TGTGCCAGCAGTTACAGGGTAGAGGGTGGCTACACCTTC	CASSYRVEGGYTF
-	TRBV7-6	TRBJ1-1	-	TGTGCCAGCAGCCCTCAATCTAGGGGAACAGCTTTCTTT	CASSPQSRGTAFF
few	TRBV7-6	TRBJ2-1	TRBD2	TGTGCCAGCAGCCCAAGCGGGAGCCCCGGTAATGAGCAGTTCTTC	CASSPSGSPGNEQFF
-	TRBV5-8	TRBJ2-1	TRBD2	TGTGCCAGCAGGGCCGCGGGAGGAACCTACAATGAGCAGTTCTTC	CASRAAGGTYNEQFF
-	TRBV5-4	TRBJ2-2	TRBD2	TGTGCCAGCAGCTTGGGACTAGCGGGATTTTTTACCGGGGAGCTGTTTTTT	CASSLGLAGFFTGELFF
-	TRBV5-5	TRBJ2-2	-	TGTGCCAGCAGCTCAACGGGGGCGGGAGCCGGGGAGCTGTTTTTT	CASSSTGAGAGELFF
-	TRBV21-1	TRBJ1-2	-	TGTGCCAGCAGCATCGACGGAGACTATGGCTACACCTTC	CASSIDGDYGYTF
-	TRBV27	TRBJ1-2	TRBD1	TGTGCCAGCAGTTCACGGACAGGCATTAACTATGGCTACACCTTC	CASSSRTGINYGYTF
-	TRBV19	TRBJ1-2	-	TGTGCCAGTAGCCAAAATTATGGCTACACCTTC	CASSQNYGYTF
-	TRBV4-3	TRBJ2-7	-	TGCGCCAGCAGCCAAGCCCTACAGCCCTCCTACGAGCAGTACTTC	CASSQALQPSYEQYF
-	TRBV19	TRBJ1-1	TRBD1	TGTGCCAGTAGACCTGGACAGGGGGGGAACACTGAAGCTTTCTTT	CASRPGQGGNTEAFF
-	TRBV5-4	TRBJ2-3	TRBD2	TGTGCCAGCAGCTCCCAACTAGCGCCTAGCACAGATACGCAGTATTTT	CASSSQLAPSTDTQYF